Below are 25 T cell receptor beta chains sequenced from a single sample in a study of spatial heterogeneity in lung cancer. TCRdb itself ran the 5' RACE reads through MiXCR, one entry per CDR3 protein. The sample includes fewer than 2,500 distinct CDR3 sequences, roughly 12% of them seen just once. Time point denoted: sample taken at primary tumor resection. The sequenced material consisted of unsorted whole RNA from tumor, nontumor lung or frozen PBMC. The source material was normal lung tissue next to the tumor, sampled at surgery. These receptors were collected from a male donor with early-stage non-small cell lung cancer.

This clonotype is medium-sized in the sample. Found in a library prepared for alpha chains, this beta chain is an off-target read, and its abundance has little meaning. This sequence joins TRBV11-1 and TRBJ2-2; unclear D gene. Between the trimmed V and J ends, which lost 5 bases and 0 bases, there was a span of 13 bases. CDR3 size: 16 residues. Germline V lookup: CDR1 SGHAT, CDR2 FQDESV (reference sequence). The CDR3 region has the DNA TGTGCCAGCAGCGATCCAGGACGGGCGAACACCGGGGAGCTGTTTTTT. Protein product: CASSDPGRANTGELFF.

This clonotype is medium-sized in the sample. With the library built for alpha chains, this beta chain is off target and its frequency is not meaningful. The rearrangement uses TRBV11-2 and TRBJ2-5; maybe TRBD2 (6 bases). CDR1 and CDR2 (germline): SGHAT, FQNNGV. Trimming took 6 bases from V and 4 from J, leaving 18 bases between them. The CDR3 totals 15 residues. The CDR3 region has the DNA TGTGCCAGCAGTGCCGGGGGACGGGGTGGAGAGACCCAGTACTTC. Its translation is CASSAGGRGGETQYF.

There are many counts of this clonotype. A library prepared for alpha chains yielded this beta chain as an off-target read; its size is of little meaning. V usage is TRBV27 and J usage is TRBJ2-5; 7 nucleotides align to TRBD1. Germline loops: CDR1 MNHEY, CDR2 SMNVEV (reference sequence). This CDR3 is 19 amino acids long. After removal of 5 bases from V and 1 base from J, the junction contained 19 bases not matched to a gene. The CDR3, as DNA: TGTGCCAGCAGTCCGATTATGAGCCCCGGACAGGATCCCCAAGAGACCCAGTACTTC. Its translation is CASSPIMSPGQDPQETQYF.

With regard to this clonotype: This beta chain is a stray read from a library made for alpha chains; its abundance is not meaningful. The chain uses TRBV20-1 and TRBJ1-2, with D perhaps matching TRBD1 (5 bases). Per germline, CDR1 DFQATT and CDR2 SNEGSKA (reference sequence). The CDR3 is 13 residues long. Trimming removed 1 base at V and 9 bases at J, with 15 bases between. CDR3 loop: CSARGGTSRRYTF. The CDR3 DNA is TGCAGTGCTAGAGGTGGGACGTCCCGCCGCTACACCTTC.

This clonotype ranks as large. This beta chain lies outside the target of a library built for alpha chains; its clone size means little. The gene calls are TRBV19 and TRBJ2-7; D is unclear. There are 14 residues in the CDR3. Per the germline V gene, CDR1 is LNHDA and CDR2 is SQIVND (reference sequence). V was cut by 6 bases and J by 2 bases, with 14 bases left in between. The DNA of the CDR3 is TGTGCCAGTAGATCCTGGGTTCCCCCCTACGAGCAGTACTTC. Translation gives CASRSWVPPYEQYF.

By share of the sample, this clonotype is medium-sized. Being off target in a library aimed at alpha chains, this beta chain has a size of little meaning. V usage is TRBV12-3 or TRBV12-4 and J usage is TRBJ2-7; 15 bases are a match to TRBD2. After removal of 5 bases from V and 7 bases from J, the junction contained 9 bases not matched to a gene. The CDR3 has 16 residues. CDR3 residues: CASSARTSGGAREQYF. The CDR3 nucleotides read TGTGCCAGCAGTGCCCGGACTAGCGGGGGGGCTCGGGAGCAGTACTTC.

Relative to its sample, this clonotype is medium-sized. This beta chain slipped into a library made for alpha chains as a stray read, so its size is not meaningful. The V call is TRBV28, the J call TRBJ1-1, with D unclear. Trimming left V 6 bases short and J 1 base short, with 12 bases between. CDR1 and CDR2 from the germline V gene are MDHEN and SYDVKM. The CDR3 is 14 amino acids. CDR3 residues: CASRPDIPNTEAFF. The CDR3 bases are TGTGCCAGCAGGCCCGACATCCCGAACACTGAAGCTTTCTTT.

This clonotype came up many times. This beta chain slipped into a library made for alpha chains as a stray read, so its size is not meaningful. CDR3 nucleotide sequence: TGTGCCAGCAGCTTAGGGGTGACCCAGTACTTC. Its protein product is CASSLGVTQYF. The rearrangement uses TRBV7-2 and TRBJ2-5; D is uncertain. Trimming removed 1 base at V and 7 bases at J, with 4 bases between. The CDR3 has 11 residues. Germline V gives CDR1 SGHTA, CDR2 FQGNSA. Full variable domain (rest looked up from reference TRBV7-2 and TRBJ2-5): GAGVSQSPSNKVTEKGKDVELRCDPISGHTALYWYRQSLGQGLEFLIYFQGNSAPDKSGLPSDRFSAERTGGSVSTLTIQRTQQEDSAVYLCASSLGVTQYFGPGTRLLVL.

This clonotype ranks as medium-sized (0.01 to 0.1%). Being off target in a library aimed at alpha chains, this beta chain has a size of little meaning. This chain connects TRBV7-3 to TRBJ2-2; no reliable D call. Trimming left V 3 bases short and J 5 bases short, with 4 bases between. The CDR3 runs to 12 residues. Germline V gives CDR1 SGHTA, CDR2 FQGTGA. The CDR3: CASSFGTGELFF. CDR3 nucleotides: TGTGCCAGCAGCTTTGGGACCGGGGAGCTGTTTTTT.

Comment on this clonotype: This beta chain came through as a stray read in a library set up for alpha chains, and its size says little. The chain recombines TRBV5-1 with TRBJ2-7; TRBD2 aligns across 9 bases. Germline loops: CDR1 SGHRS, CDR2 YFSETQ. The CDR3 consists of 16 residues. V dropped 2 bases and J dropped 4; count of bases not matched to a gene: 10. This chain's CDR3 is CASSLYVLAGNYEQYF. The CDR3 DNA reads TGCGCCAGCAGCTTATATGTGCTAGCGGGAAATTACGAGCAGTACTTC.

By frequency in the sample, this clonotype is medium-sized. This beta chain was picked up by a library intended for alpha chains and is off target, so its count carries little meaning. The chain combines TRBV3-1 with TRBJ2-3, with D unresolved. V was pared by 3 bases and J by 1 base, with 5 bases between. Per the germline V gene, CDR1 is LGHDT and CDR2 is YNNKEL (reference sequence). The CDR3 is made up of 13 amino acids. DNA for the CDR3: TGTGCCAGCAGCCACCAGGGCACAGATACGCAGTATTTT. Translated: CASSHQGTDTQYF.

This clonotype is labeled as medium-sized. This beta chain was picked up by a library intended for alpha chains and is off target, so its count carries little meaning. The J gene is TRBJ1-6, the V gene TRBV5-1; D is undetermined. The CDR3 is made up of 12 amino acids. Looked up from germline, CDR1 is SGHRS and CDR2 is YFSETQ. Trimming pared 3 bases from V and 10 bases from J, leaving 8 bases between. The CDR3 DNA is TGCGCCAGCAGCTCGGGCCAGTCACCCCTCCACTTT. Its protein is CASSSGQSPLHF.

This clonotype is labeled as medium-sized (0.01 to 0.1%). A library made for alpha chains picked up this beta chain off target, so its size means little. The V and J genes are TRBV6-2 or TRBV6-3 and TRBJ2-3; possible D gene TRBD1, 6 bases. V gave up 4 bases and J gave up 4 bases, with 12 bases separating them. From germline, CDR1 is MNHEY and CDR2 SVGEGT. This CDR3 contains 14 residues. DNA of the CDR3: TGTGCCAGCAGTTGGAACAGGGTGGCAGATACGCAGTATTTT. It encodes CASSWNRVADTQYF.

This clonotype ranks as medium-sized (0.01 to 0.1%). A library prepared for alpha chains yielded this beta chain as an off-target read; its size is of little meaning. This sequence joins TRBV24-1 and TRBJ2-3; D is undetermined. Trimming cost V 9 bases and J 2 bases, with 8 bases left between them. The CDR3 covers 12 residues. The germline gives CDR1 KGHDR, CDR2 SFDVKD. CDR3 sequence (DNA): TGTGCCACCCAGGCTCCCACAGATACGCAGTATTTT. Translating gives CATQAPTDTQYF.

This clonotype was seen at least ten times. This beta chain is off target for a library built for alpha chains, so its abundance means little. V usage is TRBV23-1 and J usage is TRBJ2-5; D unclear. TRBV23-1 falls under the ORF class, with uncertain function. Between the trimmed V and J ends, which lost 2 bases and 5 bases, there was a span of 0 bases. This CDR3 is 10 amino acids long. This CDR3 reads CASSQETQYF. CDR3 sequence (DNA): TGCGCCAGCAGTCAAGAGACCCAGTACTTC.

This clonotype was found a few times. A library prepared for alpha chains yielded this beta chain as an off-target read; its size is of little meaning. J is TRBJ2-7 and V is TRBV7-2; D tentatively reads TRBD1 or TRBD2 (5 bases each). The CDR3 has 14 residues. V lost 1 base, J lost 3 bases, and 10 bases lay in between. CDR1 is SGHTA, CDR2 FQGNSA, per germline. The CDR3 DNA reads as TGTGCCAGCAGCTTAGGGGACCTATACTACGAGCAGTACTTC. As protein: CASSLGDLYYEQYF.

This clonotype is medium-sized within its sample. This beta chain is off target for a library built for alpha chains, so its abundance means little. The chain has TRBV28 and TRBJ2-7; perhaps TRBD1 as D (5 bases). Trimming removed 8 bases from V and 5 bases from J, with 19 bases in between. This CDR3 has 14 amino acids. Germline V gene lookup returns CDR1 MDHEN and CDR2 SYDVKM. The CDR3 reads CASRTPTVFHEQYF. The CDR3 DNA sequence: TGTGCCAGCCGCACACCGACAGTTTTCCACGAGCAGTACTTC. Combining the CDR3 with reference TRBV28 and TRBJ2-7 gives the whole variable domain DVKVTQSSRYLVKRTGEKVFLECVQDMDHENMFWYRQDPGLGLRLIYFSYDVKMKEKGDIPEGYSVSREKKERFSLILESASTNQTSMYLCASRTPTVFHEQYFGPGTRLTVT.

By sample share, this clonotype is medium-sized. In a library made to pick up alpha chains, this beta chain is a stray read with a size that means little. The V gene is TRBV23-1, the J gene TRBJ2-1; D is unresolved. TRBV23-1 is known as an ORF, though its function is uncertain. This CDR3 has 13 residues. The V end lost 2 bases, the J end lost 15 bases, and 17 bases lay between the germline ends. This CDR3 is CASSQLRPLGRFF. The CDR3 DNA is TGCGCCAGCAGTCAACTTCGGCCCCTTGGACGGTTCTTC.

Within the sample, this clonotype is medium-sized. This beta chain turned up in a library designed for alpha chains; as an off-target read, its abundance says little. CDR3 sequence reads: CAISEFSGGELFF. CDR3 nucleotide sequence: TGTGCCATCAGTGAGTTTAGCGGCGGGGAGCTGTTTTTT. The chain uses TRBV10-3 and TRBJ2-2; D is perhaps TRBD2 (6 bases). The V gene's germline CDR1 is ENHRY and CDR2 SYGVKD. The CDR3 totals 13 residues. Trimming shortened V by 1 base and J by 7 bases, and 7 bases separated the two germline ends.

As concerns this clonotype: This beta chain lies outside the target of a library built for alpha chains; its clone size means little. The rearrangement links TRBV3-1 to TRBJ2-2; D uncertain. Germline V gene data show CDR1 as LGHDT and CDR2 as YNNKEL (reference sequence). This CDR3 spans 13 amino acids. Between the trimmed V and J ends, which lost 0 bases and 8 bases, there was a span of 7 bases. The CDR3 nucleotides read TGTGCCAGCAGCCAAGATTTCTGGGGGGAGCTGTTTTTT. This gives the protein CASSQDFWGELFF.

This clonotype was seen a handful of times. This beta chain was picked up by a library intended for alpha chains and is off target, so its count carries little meaning. The gene calls are TRBV12-3 or TRBV12-4 and TRBJ1-3; TRBD1 matches 8 bases. J gave up 4 bases and V 4 bases, and 9 bases lay outside the gene matches. The CDR3 runs to 16 residues. The CDR3 coding sequence is TGTGCCAGCAGTTCTCTAGGACAGGGCGAAGGAAACACCATATATTTT. It translates to CASSSLGQGEGNTIYF.

With regard to this clonotype: This beta chain is a stray read from a library made for alpha chains; its abundance is not meaningful. V and J are TRBV2 and TRBJ2-1; TRBD1 matches 9 bases. V gave up 6 bases and J gave up 9 bases; unmatched junction bases: 12. CDR1 is SNHLY, CDR2 FYNNEI, per germline. The CDR3 length is 15 residues. The CDR3 region is CASRMDRGVWREQFF. The CDR3, as DNA: TGTGCCAGCAGGATGGACAGGGGAGTTTGGCGTGAGCAGTTCTTC.

This clonotype has just a few counts. This beta chain turned up in a library designed for alpha chains; as an off-target read, its abundance says little. This chain links TRBV19 with TRBJ2-1; TRBD2 aligns across 12 bases. CDR3 length: 16 amino acids. Germline V lookup: CDR1 LNHDA, CDR2 SQIVND (reference sequence). V lost 5 bases to trimming and J lost 7 bases; unmatched junction nucleotides: 9. The CDR3 DNA is TGTGCCAGTAGTCCCCAGGGCACTAGCGGGGGGAATGAGCAGTTCTTC. Its translation: CASSPQGTSGGNEQFF.

This clonotype ranks as medium-sized. Since the library was made to target alpha chains, this beta chain is a stray read and its abundance is not meaningful. The rearrangement uses TRBV29-1 and TRBJ2-7, with D possibly TRBD2 on 6 matching bases. The CDR3 runs to 14 residues. The V end lost 1 base, the J end lost 1 base, and 11 bases lay between the germline ends. Germline CDR1 is SQVTM and CDR2 is ANQGSEA. The CDR3 bases are TGCAGCGTTGAAGGGGAGGTAGGGTCCTACGAGCAGTACTTC. Amino acids: CSVEGEVGSYEQYF.

This clonotype occurred many times. The size of this beta chain means little, since it is a stray read in a library made for alpha chains. The chain recombines TRBV30 with TRBJ2-2; D is perhaps TRBD1 (6 bases). Trimming shortened V by 4 bases and J by 3 bases, and 9 bases separated the two germline ends. In germline, CDR1 is GTSNPN, CDR2 SVGIG (reference sequence). The CDR3 has 13 residues. The CDR3 region is CAWNREHTGELFF. The CDR3 DNA follows: TGTGCCTGGAACAGGGAACACACCGGGGAGCTGTTTTTT.